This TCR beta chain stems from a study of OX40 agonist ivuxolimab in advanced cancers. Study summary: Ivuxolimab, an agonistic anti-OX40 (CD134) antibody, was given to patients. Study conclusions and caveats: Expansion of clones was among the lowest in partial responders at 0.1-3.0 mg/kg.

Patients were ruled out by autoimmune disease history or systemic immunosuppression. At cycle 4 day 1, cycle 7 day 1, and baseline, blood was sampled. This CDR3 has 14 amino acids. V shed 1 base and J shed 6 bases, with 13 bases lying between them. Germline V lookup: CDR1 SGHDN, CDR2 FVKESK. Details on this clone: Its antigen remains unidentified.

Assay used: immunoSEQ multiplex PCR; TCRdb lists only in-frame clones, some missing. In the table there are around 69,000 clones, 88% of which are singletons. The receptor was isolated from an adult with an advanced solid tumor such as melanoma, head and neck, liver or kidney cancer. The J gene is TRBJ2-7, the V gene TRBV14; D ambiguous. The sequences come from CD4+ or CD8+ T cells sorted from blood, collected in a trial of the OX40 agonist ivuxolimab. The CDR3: CASSQVASQAEQYF. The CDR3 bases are TGTGCCAGCAGCCAAGTCGCCAGTCAGGCCGAGCAGTACTTC.